A selection of T cell receptor beta chains follows, all from one sample in a study of blood T cell repertoires in COVID-19. Only in-frame clones appear in the TCRdb table, and some are missing; sequencing was by immunoSEQ multiplex PCR. The data hold about 200,000 clones, with about three quarters observed a single time. Sequenced: peripheral blood. These TCRs come from a woman in her seventies with acute or convalescent COVID-19. CDR3s include the opening cysteine and the closing phenylalanine or tryptophan. The order of the fields is J gene, V gene, CDR3 protein.

TRBJ1-2 | TRBV5-1 | CASSRANRDGYTF
TRBJ2-1 | TRBV6-2/TRBV6-3 | CASSQGREQFF
TRBJ2-1 | TRBV29-1 | CSVGQYNEQFF
TRBJ2-7 | TRBV9 | CASSPQGGAYEQYF
TRBJ2-1 | TRBV5-1 | CASSLAGLAGGGEQFF
TRBJ2-5 | TRBV15 | CATSRGRPRWETQYF
TRBJ2-5 | TRBV5-4 | CASSLNGKETQYF
TRBJ1-5 | TRBV19 | CASSMVRGPGQPQHF
TRBJ2-7 | TRBV5-5 | CASSLQGGRTYEQYF
TRBJ2-2 | TRBV30 | CAWGGAGINTGELFF
TRBJ2-1 | TRBV11-3 | CASSYVGTSGEQFF
TRBJ2-2 | TRBV6-2/TRBV6-3 | CASSYSRLALNTGELFF
TRBJ2-1 | TRBV2 | CASSEVGRAVNEQFF
TRBJ1-1 | TRBV6-5 | CASRVRRGLNTEAFF
TRBJ1-3 | TRBV7-9 | CASSLAWTAYSGNTIYF
TRBJ2-1 | TRBV12-5 | CASGPGQGSYNEQFF
TRBJ2-7 | TRBV5-1 | CASSLGWGLHYEQYF
TRBJ2-7 | TRBV28 | CASSWSVGGSEQYF
TRBJ1-3 | TRBV10-1 | CASSERDRAGNTIYF
TRBJ1-5 | TRBV18 | CASSLQGGDSNQPQHF
TRBJ2-1 | TRBV28 | CASSYIAGGRIEQFF
TRBJ2-2 | TRBV30 | CAWSVRGTGELFF
TRBJ1-2 | TRBV28 | CASSGTERNYGYTF
TRBJ2-5 | TRBV18 | CASSPRLAGQETQYF
TRBJ2-7 | TRBV19 | CASSPKTGMGYEQYF
TRBJ2-6 | TRBV4-2 | CASSQKTSGRATGANVLTF
TRBJ2-7 | TRBV6-5 | CASTLGTGRTYEQYF
TRBJ1-6 | TRBV15 | CATSSRVGGYSPLHF
TRBJ2-3 | TRBV5-1 | CASSLMVSGSSTDTQYF
TRBJ2-3 | TRBV5-1 | CASSPGTVISTDTQYF
TRBJ1-3 | TRBV18 | CASSPSGDSGNTIYF
TRBJ1-5 | TRBV28 | CASSVTPGGNQPQHF
TRBJ2-5 | TRBV2 | CASKGDRGVETQYF
TRBJ2-1 | TRBV5-8 | CASSLRSGSLYNEQFF
TRBJ1-3 | TRBV2 | CASGGQVVGNTIYF
TRBJ1-4 | TRBV18 | CASSRTGSEKLFF
TRBJ2-1 | TRBV15 | CATSRDRAVSSYNEQFF
TRBJ2-2 | TRBV2 | CATSLELAGTGELFF
TRBJ2-1 | TRBV7-8 | CASSSSGQTYNEQFF
TRBJ2-3 | TRBV29-1 | CSGRDYTDTQYF
TRBJ2-5 | TRBV6-5 | CASSEGQGAETQYF
TRBJ1-5 | TRBV7-2 | CASSLGSTSNQPQHF
TRBJ2-3 | TRBV11-2 | CASSLGSLSVGDTQYF